The 9 T cell receptor beta chains below all came from one sample that was sequenced in a study of T cells after yellow fever vaccination. TCRdb processed the 5' RACE reads anew with MiXCR; each CDR3 protein has one entry. The repertoire holds about 260,000 distinct CDR3 sequences, with under 15% as singletons. The source was CD4+ T cells sorted from PBMCs, collected 45 days after the yellow fever booster vaccination. All receptors come from a man aged 25 to 40 who received the YFV17D yellow fever vaccine.

The V and J genes are TRBV19 and TRBJ2-3; TRBD1 or TRBD2 may be the D gene (5 bases each). V was cut by 4 bases and J by 6 bases, with 14 bases left in between. Germline V lookup: CDR1 LNHDA, CDR2 SQIVND (reference sequence). The CDR3 totals 14 residues. The CDR3 is CASSTPGALDTQYF. CDR3 coding DNA: TGTGCCAGTAGTACCCCCGGGGCCTTGGATACGCAGTATTTT.

The chain is built from TRBV6-5 and TRBJ2-7, with 8 bases identical to TRBD1. CDR1 is MNHEY, CDR2 SVGAGI, per germline. The V gene end was trimmed by 2 bases and the J gene end by 6 bases; junction bases not matched to a gene: 9. The CDR3 has 15 residues. CDR3 residues: CASSYLRTGNGEQYF. The CDR3 DNA reads TGTGCCAGCAGTTACCTACGGACAGGGAATGGCGAGCAGTACTTC.

This clonotype was seen more than once but under ten times. The V call is TRBV7-2, the J call TRBJ2-5; D uncertain. This CDR3 spans 14 amino acids. Germline-derived CDR1 and CDR2 are SGHTA and FQGNSA. Trimming took 5 bases from V and 4 from J, leaving 14 bases between them. In DNA, the CDR3 is TGTGCCAGCAGCCCCCCACAGCCGGTAGAGACCCAGTACTTC. As protein: CASSPPQPVETQYF. Full variable domain (rest looked up from reference TRBV7-2 and TRBJ2-5): GAGVSQSPSNKVTEKGKDVELRCDPISGHTALYWYRQSLGQGLEFLIYFQGNSAPDKSGLPSDRFSAERTGGSVSTLTIQRTQQEDSAVYLCASSPPQPVETQYFGPGTRLLVL.

This clonotype was detected many times. V is TRBV28 and J is TRBJ2-7, with no clear D. The CDR3 length is 11 residues. Germline V CDR1 and CDR2: MDHEN, SYDVKM. V lost 5 bases to trimming and J lost 1 base, with 3 bases between them. The CDR3 here is CASSISYEQYF. The CDR3 DNA follows: TGTGCCAGCAGTATTTCCTACGAGCAGTACTTC.

The table lists this clonotype with a few counts. The CDR3 DNA reads TGTGCCAGCAAGAGGGACCCTAACACTGAAGCTTTCTTT. Amino acid sequence: CASKRDPNTEAFF. The chain is built from TRBV6-2 or TRBV6-3 and TRBJ1-1, with D perhaps TRBD1 (5 bases). V dropped 7 bases and J dropped 2 bases, with 11 bases sitting between them. Germline CDR1 and CDR2: MNHEY and SVGEGT. The CDR3 consists of 13 residues.

This clonotype was found many times. The chain employs TRBV12-3 or TRBV12-4 and TRBJ1-2; D is unresolved. The ends were cut back, 3 bases at V and 4 bases at J, with 9 bases in the middle. The length of the CDR3 is 13 residues. The CDR3 sequence: CASSFGEAYGYTF. The CDR3 DNA sequence: TGTGCCAGCAGTTTTGGGGAGGCCTATGGCTACACCTTC.

The chain joins TRBV20-1 to TRBJ2-2; D uncertain. The CDR3 spans 16 residues. In germline, CDR1 is DFQATT, CDR2 SNEGSKA (reference sequence). The V end was cut by 1 base, the J end by 0 bases, with 12 bases between. CDR3 region: CSARAFSQTNTGELFF. In DNA form, the CDR3 reads TGCAGTGCTAGAGCTTTTTCCCAAACGAACACCGGGGAGCTGTTTTTT.

The chain joins TRBV28 to TRBJ2-3; D is unresolved. This CDR3 contains 12 residues. The germline gives CDR1 MDHEN, CDR2 SYDVKM. V lost 2 bases and J 7 bases, leaving 7 bases between the germline ends. This CDR3 is CASSLTTYTQYF. CDR3 DNA: TGTGCCAGCAGTTTAACCACTTATACGCAGTATTTT. Full variable domain (missing parts from reference TRBV28 and TRBJ2-3): DVKVTQSSRYLVKRTGEKVFLECVQDMDHENMFWYRQDPGLGLRLIYFSYDVKMKEKGDIPEGYSVSREKKERFSLILESASTNQTSMYLCASSLTTYTQYFGPGTRLTVL.

This clonotype showed up many times. The rearrangement joins TRBV20-1 to TRBJ2-1; D ambiguous. Germline loops: CDR1 DFQATT, CDR2 SNEGSKA (reference sequence). Trimming left V 0 bases short and J 10 bases short, with 4 bases between. The CDR3 totals 10 residues. As DNA, the CDR3 is TGCAGTGCTAGAGATTTGGAGCAGTTCTTC. Translating gives CSARDLEQFF.